This TCR beta chain was captured in a study of blood T cell repertoires in COVID-19. For the study at large: Sites in the United States, Italy and Spain provided acute and convalescent COVID-19 samples.

Assay used: immunoSEQ multiplex PCR; TCRdb lists only in-frame clones, some missing. The top ten hold about 9.8% of the sample, which has roughly 260,000 clones, approximately 86% seen once. Trimming removed 4 bases at V and 1 base at J, with 14 bases between. The CDR3 is made up of 15 amino acids. CDR1 is SGHRS, CDR2 YFSETQ, per germline. This clone was seen more than once but under ten times. The gene calls are TRBV5-1 and TRBJ1-1; D might be TRBD1 (5 bases). Material for sequencing was peripheral blood. The receptor's source is a middle-aged man who had recovered from COVID-19. DNA for the CDR3: TGCGCCAGCAGCCCGGTAGGAGGGGCGAACACTGAAGCTTTCTTT. Its translation is CASSPVGGANTEAFF. Using reference TRBV5-1 and TRBJ1-1 for the parts outside the CDR3, the full variable domain is KAGVTQTPRYLIKTRGQQVTLSCSPISGHRSVSWYQQTPGQGLQFLFEYFSETQRNKGNFPGRFSGRQFSNSRSEMNVSTLELGDSALYLCASSPVGGANTEAFFGQGTRLTVV.